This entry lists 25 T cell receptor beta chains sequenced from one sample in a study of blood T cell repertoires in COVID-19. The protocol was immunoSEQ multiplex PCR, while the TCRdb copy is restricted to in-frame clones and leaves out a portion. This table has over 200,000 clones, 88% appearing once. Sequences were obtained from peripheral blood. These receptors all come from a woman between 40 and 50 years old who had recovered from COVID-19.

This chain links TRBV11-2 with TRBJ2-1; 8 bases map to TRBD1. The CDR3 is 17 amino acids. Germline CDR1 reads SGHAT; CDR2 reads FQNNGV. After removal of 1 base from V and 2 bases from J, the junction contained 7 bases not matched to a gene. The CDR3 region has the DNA TGTGCCAGCAGCTTAGCAGGGGGCATCAGGCCCTACAATGAGCAGTTCTTC. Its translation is CASSLAGGIRPYNEQFF.

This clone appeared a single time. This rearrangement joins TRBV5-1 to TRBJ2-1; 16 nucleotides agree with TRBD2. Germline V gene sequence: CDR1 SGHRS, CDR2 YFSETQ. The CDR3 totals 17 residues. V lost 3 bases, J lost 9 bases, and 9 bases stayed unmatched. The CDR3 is CASSWGLAGGFLGEQFF. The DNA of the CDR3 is TGCGCCAGCAGCTGGGGACTAGCGGGAGGGTTCTTAGGTGAGCAGTTCTTC.

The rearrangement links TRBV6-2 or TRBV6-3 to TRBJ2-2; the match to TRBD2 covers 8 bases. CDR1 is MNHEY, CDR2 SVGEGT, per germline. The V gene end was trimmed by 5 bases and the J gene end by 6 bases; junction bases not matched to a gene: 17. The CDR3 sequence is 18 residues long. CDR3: CASSHEVGSGSFAGELFF. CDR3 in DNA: TGTGCCAGCAGTCACGAAGTGGGGAGCGGGAGTTTCGCCGGGGAGCTGTTTTTT.

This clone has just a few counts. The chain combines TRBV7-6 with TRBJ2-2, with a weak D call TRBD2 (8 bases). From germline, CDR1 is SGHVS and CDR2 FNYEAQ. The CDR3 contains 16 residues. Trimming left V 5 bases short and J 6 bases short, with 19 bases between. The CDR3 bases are TGTGCCAGCAGCCCGGGGACTAGGGGGCGTCCCGGGGAGCTGTTTTTT. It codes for CASSPGTRGRPGELFF.

CDR3 bases: TGTGCCAGCAGCCTAGCGGCCGCCTACGAGCAGTACTTC. This translates into CASSLAAAYEQYF. The chain carries TRBV5-6 and TRBJ2-7, with 7 bases that match TRBD2. CDR3 length equals 13 residues. Germline loops: CDR1 SGHDT, CDR2 YYEEEE. V dropped 4 bases and J dropped 2; count of bases not matched to a gene: 3. The full variable domain, rest sourced from reference TRBV5-6 and TRBJ2-7, is DAGVTQSPTHLIKTRGQQVTLRCSPKSGHDTVSWYQQALGQGPQFIFQYYEEEERQRGNFPDRFSGHQFPNYSSELNVNALLLGDSALYLCASSLAAAYEQYFGPGTRLTVT.

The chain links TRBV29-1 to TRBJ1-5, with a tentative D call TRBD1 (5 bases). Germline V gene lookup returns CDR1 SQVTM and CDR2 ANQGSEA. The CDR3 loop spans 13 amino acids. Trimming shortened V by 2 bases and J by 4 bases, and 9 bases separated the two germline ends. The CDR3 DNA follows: TGCAGCGTTGAACAGGGTCGGAATCAGCCCCAGCATTTT. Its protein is CSVEQGRNQPQHF.

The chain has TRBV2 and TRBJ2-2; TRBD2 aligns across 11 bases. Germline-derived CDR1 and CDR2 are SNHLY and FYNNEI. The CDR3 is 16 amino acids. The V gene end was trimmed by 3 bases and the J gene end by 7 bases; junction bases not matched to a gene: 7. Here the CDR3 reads CASSDGLAGGGGELFF. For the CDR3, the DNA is TGTGCCAGCAGTGATGGGCTAGCGGGAGGTGGCGGGGAGCTGTTTTTT. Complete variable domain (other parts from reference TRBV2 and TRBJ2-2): EPEVTQTPSHQVTQMGQEVILRCVPISNHLYFYWYRQILGQKVEFLVSFYNNEISEKSEIFDDQFSVERPDGSNFTLKIRSTKLEDSAMYFCASSDGLAGGGGELFFGEGSRLTVL.

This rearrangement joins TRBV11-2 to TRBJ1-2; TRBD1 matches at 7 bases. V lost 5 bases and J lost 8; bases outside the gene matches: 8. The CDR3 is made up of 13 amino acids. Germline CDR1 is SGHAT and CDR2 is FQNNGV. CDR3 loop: CASSPTGLWGYTF. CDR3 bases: TGTGCCAGCAGCCCGACAGGGTTGTGGGGCTACACCTTC.

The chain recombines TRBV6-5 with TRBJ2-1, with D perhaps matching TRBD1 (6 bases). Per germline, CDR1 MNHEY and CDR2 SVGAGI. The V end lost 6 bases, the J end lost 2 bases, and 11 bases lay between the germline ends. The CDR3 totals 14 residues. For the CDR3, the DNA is TGTGCCAGCAGCCCCGGGACACCCTACAATGAGCAGTTCTTC. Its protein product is CASSPGTPYNEQFF.

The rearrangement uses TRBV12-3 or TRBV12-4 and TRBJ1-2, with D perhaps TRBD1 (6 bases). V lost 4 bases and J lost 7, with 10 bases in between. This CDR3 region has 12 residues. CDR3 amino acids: CASSSPTGGYTF. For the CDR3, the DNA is TGTGCCAGCAGTTCCCCGACAGGTGGCTACACCTTC.

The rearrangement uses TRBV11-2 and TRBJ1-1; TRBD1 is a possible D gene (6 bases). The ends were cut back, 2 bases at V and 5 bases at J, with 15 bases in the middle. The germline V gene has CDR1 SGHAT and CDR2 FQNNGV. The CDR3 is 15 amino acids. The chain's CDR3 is CASSLNWDIRTEAFF. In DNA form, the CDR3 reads TGTGCCAGCAGCTTAAACTGGGACATCAGGACTGAAGCTTTCTTT.

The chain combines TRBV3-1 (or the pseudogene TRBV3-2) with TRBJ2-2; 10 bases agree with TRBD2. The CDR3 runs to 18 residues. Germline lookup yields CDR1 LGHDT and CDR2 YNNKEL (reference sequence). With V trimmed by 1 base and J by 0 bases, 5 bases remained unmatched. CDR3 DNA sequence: TGTGCCAGCAGCCAAGGTGGGACTAGCGTATCGAACACCGGGGAGCTGTTTTTT. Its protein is CASSQGGTSVSNTGELFF.

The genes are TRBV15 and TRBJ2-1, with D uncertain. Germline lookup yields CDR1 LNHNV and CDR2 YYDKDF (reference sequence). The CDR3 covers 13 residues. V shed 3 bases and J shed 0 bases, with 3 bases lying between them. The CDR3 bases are TGTGCCACCAGCAGCGGCTCCTACAATGAGCAGTTCTTC. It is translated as CATSSGSYNEQFF.

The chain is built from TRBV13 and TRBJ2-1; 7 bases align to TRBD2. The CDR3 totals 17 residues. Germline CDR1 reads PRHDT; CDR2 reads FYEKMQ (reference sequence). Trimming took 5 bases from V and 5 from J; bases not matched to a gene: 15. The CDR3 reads CASSGGASGEAHNEQFF. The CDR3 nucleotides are TGTGCCAGCAGCGGAGGGGCTAGCGGAGAGGCCCACAATGAGCAGTTCTTC.

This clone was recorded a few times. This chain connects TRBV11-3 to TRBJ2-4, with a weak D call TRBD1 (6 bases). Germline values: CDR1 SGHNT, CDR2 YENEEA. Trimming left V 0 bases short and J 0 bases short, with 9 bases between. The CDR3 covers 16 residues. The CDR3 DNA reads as TGTGCCAGCAGCTTAGAAGGGGGAATAGCCAAAAACATTCAGTACTTC. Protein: CASSLEGGIAKNIQYF.

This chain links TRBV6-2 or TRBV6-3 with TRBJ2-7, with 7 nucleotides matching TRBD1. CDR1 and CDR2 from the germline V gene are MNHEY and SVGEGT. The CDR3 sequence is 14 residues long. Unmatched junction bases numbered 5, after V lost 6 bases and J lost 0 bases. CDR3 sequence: CASSRDRASYEQYV. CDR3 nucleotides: TGTGCCAGCAGCCGAGACAGGGCCTCCTACGAGCAGTACGTC.

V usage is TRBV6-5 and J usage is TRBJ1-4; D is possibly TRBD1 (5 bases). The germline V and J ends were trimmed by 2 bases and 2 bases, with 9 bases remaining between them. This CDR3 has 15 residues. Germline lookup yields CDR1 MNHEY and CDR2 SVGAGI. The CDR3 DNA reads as TGTGCCAGCAGTTACCTCGGGGGGACTAATGAAAAACTGTTTTTT. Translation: CASSYLGGTNEKLFF.

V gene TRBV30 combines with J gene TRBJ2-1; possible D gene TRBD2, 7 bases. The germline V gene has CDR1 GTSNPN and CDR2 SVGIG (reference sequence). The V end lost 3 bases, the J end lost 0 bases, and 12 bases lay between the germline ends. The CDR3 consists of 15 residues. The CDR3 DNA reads TGTGCCTGGAGCGGGGGGCGGAGCTCCTACAATGAGCAGTTCTTC. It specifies CAWSGGRSSYNEQFF.

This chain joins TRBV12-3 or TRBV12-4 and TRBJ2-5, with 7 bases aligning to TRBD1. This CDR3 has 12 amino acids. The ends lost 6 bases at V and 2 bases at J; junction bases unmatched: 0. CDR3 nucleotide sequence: TGTGCCAGCAGGGGACAGCAAGAGACCCAGTACTTC. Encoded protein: CASRGQQETQYF.

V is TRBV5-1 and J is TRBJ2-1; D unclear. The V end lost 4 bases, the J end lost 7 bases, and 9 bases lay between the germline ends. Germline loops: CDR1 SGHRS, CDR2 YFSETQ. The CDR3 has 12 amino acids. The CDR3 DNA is TGCGCCAGCAGCCCCCCGTCGAATGAGCAGTTCTTC. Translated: CASSPPSNEQFF.

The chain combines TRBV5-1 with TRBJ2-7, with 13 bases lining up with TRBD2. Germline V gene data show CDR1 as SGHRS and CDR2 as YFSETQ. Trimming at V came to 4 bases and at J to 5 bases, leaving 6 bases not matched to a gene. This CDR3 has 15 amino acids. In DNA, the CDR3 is TGCGCCAGCAGCCCCACTAGCGGGAGGGGGCACGAGCAGTACTTC. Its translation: CASSPTSGRGHEQYF.

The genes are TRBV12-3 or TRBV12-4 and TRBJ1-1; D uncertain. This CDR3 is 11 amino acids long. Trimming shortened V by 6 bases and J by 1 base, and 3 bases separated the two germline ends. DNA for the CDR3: TGTGCCAGCAGGCGGAACACTGAAGCTTTCTTT. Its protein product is CASRRNTEAFF.

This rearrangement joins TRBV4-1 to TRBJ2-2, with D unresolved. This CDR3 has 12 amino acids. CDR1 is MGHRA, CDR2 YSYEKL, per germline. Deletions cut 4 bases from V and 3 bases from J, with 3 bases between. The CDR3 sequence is CASSPHTGELFF. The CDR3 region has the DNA TGCGCCAGCAGCCCTCACACCGGGGAGCTGTTTTTT.

The CDR3 spells CASSLRVNRVGAVTGELFF. In DNA, the CDR3 is TGTGCCAGCAGTTTAAGGGTAAACAGGGTAGGGGCCGTTACCGGGGAGCTGTTTTTT. The chain links TRBV27 to TRBJ2-2, with a tentative D call TRBD1 (6 bases). Per the germline V gene, CDR1 is MNHEY and CDR2 is SMNVEV (reference sequence). The CDR3 contains 19 residues. Trimming left V 2 bases short and J 5 bases short, with 24 bases between.

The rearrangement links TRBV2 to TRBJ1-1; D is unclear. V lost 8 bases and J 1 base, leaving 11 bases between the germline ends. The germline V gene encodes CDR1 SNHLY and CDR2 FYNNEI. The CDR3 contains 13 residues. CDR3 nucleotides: TGTGCCAGCGACGAGGGCCGGAACACTGAAGCTTTCTTT. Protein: CASDEGRNTEAFF.